This T cell receptor (beta chain) was retrieved from a study of shared clonotypes between healthy human individuals (dated by TCRdb to 2018 to 2021). Looking at the study overall: Two women and three men aged 18 to 49 years were included in the cohort. For each donor, CD4 naive and CD4 memory were each run on three plates, CD8 naive on two plates, and CD8 memory on one plate. Blood TCR repertoires of about five healthy adults were deeply sequenced to estimate repertoire size and the extent of clonotype sharing between individuals. Different laboratories and diverse techniques were used to prepare libraries and sequence TCR repertoires, to increase sequencing depth and limit assay-specific biases. Leukapheresis yielded between about 0.94 and 9.5 billion PBMCs per donor.

Trimming at the junction amounts to 6 bases on V and 1 base on J, and the germline ends lie 11 bases apart. The CDR1 and CDR2 encoded by the germline V gene (reference sequence) are MNHNY and SVGAGI. The CDR3 starts with the cysteine, ends with the phenylalanine, and has 14 residues. CDR3 DNA only is kept here, 42 bases in frame from base 1. This clone was seen a handful of times. The specificity of this receptor is unknown. No clone much larger than this one lies a single base away; base qualities are absent. The donors were healthy, HIV-negative adults who had no recently reported acute infections or vaccinations. Every donor was a Caucasian adult living in Nashville, Tennessee, USA. CD4+ T cells were enriched by magnetic negative selection, after which naive cells were positively selected on CD45RA and the negative fraction was taken as the memory subset. Blood was obtained by leukapheresis, after which PBMCs were separated by Ficoll-Histopaque density gradient centrifugation and cryopreserved in liquid nitrogen vapor phase. Analytical flow cytometry was used to check the purity and quantity of each magnetically sorted T cell population. Each sorted fraction had its genomic DNA isolated and then quantified by UV absorbance on a Nanodrop 2000c.

Using the deep immunoSEQ assay, TCR CDR3 regions were amplified from genomic DNA by multiplex PCR. Genomic DNA extracted from each cell subset was distributed evenly over all wells of several immunoSEQ 96-well plates, and each plate served as one replicate. Each replicate PCR for sorted subsets received roughly 200 ng genomic DNA, equal to roughly 30,000 T cell genomes. Purified libraries were quantified with a Qubit 3.0 fluorometer, sized on a Bioanalyzer 2100, and re-quantified with the KAPA Library Quantification kit. Every immunoSEQ 96-well plate was sequenced on a dedicated single-read 150-cycle Illumina NextSeq 550 flow cell. Under the source paper's analysis protocol: The immunoSEQ output contained only junctional sequences without quality scores, so filtering could not match that applied to full-length reads. Sequences were annotated with PyIR, a Python wrapper for IgBLAST v1.9, and V/J genes and CDR3 were assigned using IMGT germline references. Reads were filtered out if the reads had weak V/J assignments (E-value above 1e-6), no CDR3, stop codons, out-of-frame junctions, or ambiguous translated residues. A V3J clonotype was defined by an identical inferred V gene, J gene, and CDR3 amino acid sequence. Percentage overlap between repertoires was calculated by dividing the number of shared unique clonotypes by the size of the smaller repertoire. Richness of each repertoire was evaluated using RTK rarefaction, the Chao1 estimator, and Recon v2.1 estimates of unobserved clonotypes. Generation probabilities for all TCRbeta clonotypes obtained by the gDNA method from a handful of donors were computed using OLGA. Drawn from immuneACCESS, this table holds only the in-frame rearrangements with V and J called that TCRdb kept. Clones are partly lost; checked studies trace under half to an unresolved V gene and leave the rest unexplained. Clone size and V and J calls were adopted from that table, with D and trimming inferred from the DNA. Within this sample are about 980,000 clones, with 76% of them counted one time only. Together, the top ten hold around 1.4% of the sample.

Broader findings and caveats from the paper: Sampling was restricted to blood, and TCR repertoires in tissues likely differ from the TCR repertoires found in blood. Incomplete sequencing was indicated by rarefaction of sorted-subset datasets, despite the large sequencing depth. Because the study included a small number of donors, the genetic and exposure-history diversity represented was limited. When a few donors were compared, the shared fraction of clonotypes was about 5.2% for naive CD4, over 3% for naive CD8, 2% to 2.5% for memory CD4, and 0.4% for memory CD8. Naive subsets generally had larger estimated clonotype richness than memory subsets did. Based on pairwise subsampling, the degree of clonotype sharing among donors was expected to be affected by sequencing depth. Compared with non-shared clonotypes, the clonotypes found in all four sorted-subset donors had higher generation probabilities.

In this chain, TRBV6-6 is recombined with TRBJ2-3; no D gene call is confident. This sequence was found in a man younger than 30 in good health. Sequencing input: memory CD4+ T cells sorted from blood. The sample's cell subset or site label is to be understood as: CD45RA-negative fraction. The CDR3 reads as follows: CASSQDGGTDTQYF. The bases are TGTGCCAGCAGCCAGGACGGAGGCACAGATACGCAGTATTTT.